This T cell receptor (beta chain) was found in a study of glioma-infiltrating T cells after dendritic cell vaccination. Study context: Patients received autologous tumor lysate-pulsed dendritic cell vaccination between about 2002 and 2012.

The germline gives CDR1 SEHNR, CDR2 FQNEAQ (reference sequence). The CDR3 length is 15 residues. V lost 2 bases to trimming and J lost 4 bases, with 14 bases between them. Concerning this clone: The target antigen is unknown.

Clones were sequenced by immunoSEQ multiplex PCR, and TCRdb holds only the in-frame ones, with some missing. The sample consists of tens of thousands of clones, more than 75% of them appearing once. Study-wide findings and caveats: Survival was not directly related to TCR clonality in these patients. Estimated pretreatment TIL content predicted outcome after dendritic cell vaccination.

The TCR originated in a human donor with glioblastoma. Source: blood, taken before dendritic cell vaccination. The chain has TRBV7-9 and TRBJ1-2; tentative D call: TRBD1 (5 bases). This chain's CDR3 is CASSLSQGTRYGYTF. The CDR3 nucleotides are TGTGCCAGCAGCTTAAGCCAGGGAACGCGCTATGGCTACACCTTC.